The subject of this entry is one T cell receptor beta chain. This entry comes from a study of T cell responses to AZD1222 COVID-19 vaccine. The ends were cut back, 3 bases at V and 3 bases at J, with 6 bases in the middle. This CDR3 spans 13 amino acids. Sequencing was performed with immunoSEQ multiplex PCR; in TCRdb, only in-frame clones are kept and a portion is missing. The sample lists 95,000 to 100,000 clones; less than 90% were seen once. The receptor was derived from an adult in good health. This specimen was peripheral blood, taken on day 0 of AZD1222 vaccination. The chain employs TRBV12-3 or TRBV12-4 and TRBJ2-1; D is unclear. The CDR3: CASSFGNYNEQFF. The CDR3 DNA follows: TGTGCCAGCAGTTTCGGCAACTACAATGAGCAGTTCTTC.